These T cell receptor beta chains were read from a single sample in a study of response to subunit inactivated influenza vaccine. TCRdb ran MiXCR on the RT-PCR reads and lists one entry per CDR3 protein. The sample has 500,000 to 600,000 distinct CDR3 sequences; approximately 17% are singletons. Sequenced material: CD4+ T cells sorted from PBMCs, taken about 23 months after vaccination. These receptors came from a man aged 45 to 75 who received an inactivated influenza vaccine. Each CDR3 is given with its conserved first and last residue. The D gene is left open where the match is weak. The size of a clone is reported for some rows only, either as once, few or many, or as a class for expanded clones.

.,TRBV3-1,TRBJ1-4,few,TGTGCCAGCAGCCAAGAGGGAGGGTGGGAAAAACTGTTTTTT,CASSQEGGWEKLFF
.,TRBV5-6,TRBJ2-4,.,TGTGCCAGCAGCCCGGGCGGTTTGAGGGACATTCAGTACTTC,CASSPGGLRDIQYF
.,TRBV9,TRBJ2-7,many,TGTGCCAGCAGCGTGTCAGGGAGCGACGAGCAGTACTTC,CASSVSGSDEQYF
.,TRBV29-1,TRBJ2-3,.,TGCAGCGTTGAAGATCGCGGGGCTACAGATACGCTGTATTTT,CSVEDRGATDTLYF
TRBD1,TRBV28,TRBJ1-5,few,TGTGCCAGCAATGGATTCCCAAGGGGGCTCAATCAGCCCCAGCATTTT,CASNGFPRGLNQPQHF
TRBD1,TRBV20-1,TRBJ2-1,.,TGCAGTGCTCTAAGAAGGGGGCTGAGCTCCTACAATGAGCAGTTCTTC,CSALRRGLSSYNEQFF
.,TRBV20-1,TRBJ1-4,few,TGCAGTGCTTTCAAAACGCCGGGGGAAAAACTGTTTTTT,CSAFKTPGEKLFF
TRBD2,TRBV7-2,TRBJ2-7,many,TGTGCCAGCAGCACAATATCCGGGACTAGCGGCTACGAGCAGTACTTC,CASSTISGTSGYEQYF
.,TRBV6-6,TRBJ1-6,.,TGTGCCAGCAGTAGCTTATGGGATTCACCCCTCCACTTT,CASSSLWDSPLHF
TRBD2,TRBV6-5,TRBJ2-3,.,TGTGCCAGCAGGTATAGCGGGAGGAGCACAGATACGCAGTATTTT,CASRYSGRSTDTQYF
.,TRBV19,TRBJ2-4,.,TGTGCCAGCGGACAGCCATTAGCCAAAAACATTCAGTACTTC,CASGQPLAKNIQYF
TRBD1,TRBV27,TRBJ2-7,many,TGTGCCAGCAGTTTATTACCCCCCGACAGGGGAGTATACTACGAGCAGTACTTC,CASSLLPPDRGVYYEQYF
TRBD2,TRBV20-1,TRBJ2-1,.,TGCAGTGCCCGGACTAGCGGGGGATACAATGAGCAGTTCTTC,CSARTSGGYNEQFF
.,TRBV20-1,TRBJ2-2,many,TGCAGTGCTAGAAGGCAGGGGAACACCGGGGAGCTGTTTTTT,CSARRQGNTGELFF
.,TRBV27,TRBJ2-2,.,TGTGCCAGCAGTGGCCGGTGGGCGATGAACACCGGGGAGCTGTTTTTT,CASSGRWAMNTGELFF
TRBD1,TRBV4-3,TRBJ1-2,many,TGCGCCAGCAGCCAAGATTTGGGCCCGGGACAGTGGGGAACGGATGGCTACACCTTC,CASSQDLGPGQWGTDGYTF
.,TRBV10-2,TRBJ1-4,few,TGCGCCAGCATGAGGACGGATGAAAAACTGTTTTTT,CASMRTDEKLFF
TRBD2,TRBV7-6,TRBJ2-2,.,TGTGCCAGCAGCTTCGTCACTAGCGGGAGTTATGGGGAGCTGTTTTTT,CASSFVTSGSYGELFF
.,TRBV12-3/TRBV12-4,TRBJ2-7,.,TGTGCCAGCAGTTTTGCGGGCAGGACACCCTACGAGCAGTACTTC,CASSFAGRTPYEQYF
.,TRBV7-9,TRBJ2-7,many,TGTGCCAGCAGCTTAACAGGGAGTCACGAGCAGTACTTC,CASSLTGSHEQYF
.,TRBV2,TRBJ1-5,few,TGTGCCAGCAGTGAAGTCAGGGTGGGCCAGCCCCAGCATTTT,CASSEVRVGQPQHF
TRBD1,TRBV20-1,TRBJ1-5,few,TGCAGTGCTAGAGATCCTTCCGCAGGGGGCTTTCAGCCCCAGCATTTT,CSARDPSAGGFQPQHF
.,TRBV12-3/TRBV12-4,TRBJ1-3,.,TGTACCAGCAGTTTATACACACCTGGAAACACCATATATTTT,CTSSLYTPGNTIYF
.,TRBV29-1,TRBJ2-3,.,TGCAGCGTTGAAGACGACCGAAATACGCAGTATTTT,CSVEDDRNTQYF
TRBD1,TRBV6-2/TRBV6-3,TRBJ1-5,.,TGTGCCAGCAGCCGCCTTGGACAGGGAATAAGCCAGCCCCAGCATTTT,CASSRLGQGISQPQHF
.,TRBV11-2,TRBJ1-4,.,TGTGCCAGCAGCCCGAATACAGGGTTGGAAAAACTGTTTTTT,CASSPNTGLEKLFF
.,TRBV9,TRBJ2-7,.,TGTGCCAGCAGCCCAAGGACCTACGAGCAGTACTTC,CASSPRTYEQYF
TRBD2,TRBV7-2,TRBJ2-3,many,TGTGCCAGCAGCTTAGCTCGGGGGGGCACAGATACGCAGTATTTT,CASSLARGGTDTQYF
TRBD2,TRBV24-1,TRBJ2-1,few,TGTGCCACCAGTCTGGGGACTAGTGCCAATGAGCAGTTCTTC,CATSLGTSANEQFF
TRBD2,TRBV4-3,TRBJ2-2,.,TGCGCCAGCAGCGGACTAGCGGGAGGGCGGACCGGGGAGCTGTTTTTT,CASSGLAGGRTGELFF
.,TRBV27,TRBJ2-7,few,TGTGCCAGCAGTTTAGACTACACTGCCTCCTACGAGCAGTACTTC,CASSLDYTASYEQYF
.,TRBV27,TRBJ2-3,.,TGTGCCAGCAGTTTGCGGACCCCTCGCACAGATACGCAGTATTTT,CASSLRTPRTDTQYF
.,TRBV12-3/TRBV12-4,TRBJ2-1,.,TGTGCCAGCAGTTTGGGCGGGAACGGTGAGCAGTTCTTC,CASSLGGNGEQFF
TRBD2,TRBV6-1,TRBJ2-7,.,TGTGCCAGCAGTGAGCTAGCGGAAGCCTACGAGCAGTACTTC,CASSELAEAYEQYF
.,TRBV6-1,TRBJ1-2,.,TGTGCCAGCAGTGTAGGGGACCCTCGTTATGGCTACACCTTC,CASSVGDPRYGYTF
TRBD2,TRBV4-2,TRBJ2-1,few,TGTGCCAGCAGCCAAGACCAGACTAGCGGTACCTACAATGAGCAGTTCTTC,CASSQDQTSGTYNEQFF
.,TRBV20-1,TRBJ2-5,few,TGCAGTGCGACCACGGGACTTTGGGAGACCCAGTACTTC,CSATTGLWETQYF